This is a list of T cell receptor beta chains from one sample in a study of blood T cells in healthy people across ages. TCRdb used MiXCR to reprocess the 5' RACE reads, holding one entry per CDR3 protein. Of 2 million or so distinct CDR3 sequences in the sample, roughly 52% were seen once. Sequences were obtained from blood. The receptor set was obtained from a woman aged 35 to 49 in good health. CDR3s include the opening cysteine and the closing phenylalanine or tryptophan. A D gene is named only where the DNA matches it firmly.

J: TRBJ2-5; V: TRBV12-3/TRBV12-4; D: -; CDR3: CASSPGLDRETQYF
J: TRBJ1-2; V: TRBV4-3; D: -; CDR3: CASSQDRDTYNYGYTF
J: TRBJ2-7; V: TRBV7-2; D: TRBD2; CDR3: CASSLALIAGETYEQYF
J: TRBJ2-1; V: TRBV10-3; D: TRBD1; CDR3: CAISSGQGGNEQFF
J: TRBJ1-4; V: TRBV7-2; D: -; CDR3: CASSSQGTDEKLFF
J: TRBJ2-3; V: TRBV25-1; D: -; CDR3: CASSWGDSGTDTQYF
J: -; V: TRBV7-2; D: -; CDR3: CASSVGHRNCEQYF
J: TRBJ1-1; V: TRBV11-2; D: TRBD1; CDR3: CASRLTGGPEAFF
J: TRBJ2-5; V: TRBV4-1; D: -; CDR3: CASSQEFATGTQETQYF
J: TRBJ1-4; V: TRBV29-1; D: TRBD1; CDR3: CSVSWTGGNHATNEKLFF
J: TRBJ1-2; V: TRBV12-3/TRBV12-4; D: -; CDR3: CASAHRDKDGYTF
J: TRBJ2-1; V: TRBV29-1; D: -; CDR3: CSVDALEQGPYNEQFF
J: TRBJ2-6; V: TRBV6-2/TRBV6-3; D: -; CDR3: CASSFGGIRQGGTGANVLTF